This is a list of T cell receptor beta chains from one sample in a study of T-cell reconstitution after alpha-beta-depleted transplantation in children. In TCRdb, the PCR reads were re-called with MiXCR into one record per CDR3 protein. The table includes roughly 120,000 distinct CDR3 sequences, about 23% detected once. The specimen was PBMCs, mostly from graft donor cells, collected 180 days after TCRalphabeta/CD19-depleted stem cell transplant. These receptors were obtained from a male patient between 2 and 10 years old who had a stem cell transplant for chronic granulomatous disease, so the T cells may come from the graft donor. The CDR3 runs from the conserved cysteine through the conserved F or W. D genes are given only for firm matches. A clone size is listed for some rows: how often the clone was seen (once, few, many), or a class if it is expanded.

cdr3_aa cdr3_nt v_call d_call j_call cdr3_length clone_size
CASSISRVRINQPQHF TGTGCCAGCAGCATTTCAAGAGTGAGGATCAATCAGCCCCAGCATTTT TRBV7-8 NA TRBJ1-5 16 few
CASSFGRAQGTEAFF TGTGCCAGCAGTTTTGGGAGGGCGCAGGGCACTGAAGCTTTCTTT TRBV12-3/TRBV12-4 NA TRBJ1-1 15 NA
CSVPGQTSYEQYF TGCAGCGTTCCGGGACAGACCTCCTACGAGCAGTACTTC TRBV29-1 TRBD1 TRBJ2-7 13 few
CASSLVSYEQYF TGCGCCAGCAGCTTGGTCTCCTACGAGCAGTACTTC TRBV5-1 NA TRBJ2-7 12 many
CASSRGASGTREQYF TGTGCCAGCAGTCGAGGGGCTAGCGGGACCAGGGAGCAGTACTTC TRBV28 TRBD2 TRBJ2-7 15 many
CASSQHLAGESNEQFF TGCGCCAGCAGCCAGCACCTAGCGGGAGAGTCCAATGAGCAGTTCTTC TRBV4-3 TRBD2 TRBJ2-1 16 NA
CSAMAGAPYEQYF TGCAGTGCTATGGCGGGAGCCCCCTACGAGCAGTACTTC TRBV20-1 TRBD2 TRBJ2-7 13 few
CASSLTGADYNEQFF TGCGCCAGCAGCTTGACAGGGGCCGACTACAATGAGCAGTTCTTC TRBV5-1 TRBD1 TRBJ2-1 15 few
CSAYRDGTYEQYF TGCAGTGCTTACCGGGACGGAACCTACGAGCAGTACTTC TRBV20-1 NA TRBJ2-7 13 few
CASRLQVGTGELFF TGTGCCAGCAGGCTACAGGTCGGCACCGGGGAGCTGTTTTTT TRBV27 NA TRBJ2-2 14 many
CASRRDPYEQYF TGTGCCAGCAGGCGGGACCCCTACGAGCAGTACTTC TRBV12-3/TRBV12-4 NA TRBJ2-7 12 few
CASSSRRDYLHYEQYF TGTGCCAGCAGCTCGCGTCGGGACTATCTACACTACGAGCAGTACTTC TRBV7-8 TRBD2 TRBJ2-7 16 NA
CASSFRPNTGELFF TGTGCCAGCAGCTTCCGACCGAACACCGGGGAGCTGTTTTTT TRBV5-5 NA TRBJ2-2 14 NA
CSALSGSAQYF TGCAGTGCCCTGAGCGGGAGTGCGCAGTATTTT TRBV20-1 TRBD2 TRBJ2-3 11 medium-sized
CASSLRAGAPQETQYF TGTGCCAGCAGCTTAAGGGCGGGGGCTCCCCAAGAGACCCAGTACTTC TRBV7-3 NA TRBJ2-5 16 once
CASSLRQTNYGYTF TGTGCCAGCAGCCTACGACAAACTAACTATGGCTACACCTTC TRBV5-6 NA TRBJ1-2 14 few
CASSSPLNGGGLETQYF TGTGCCAGCTCCTCGCCCTTGAACGGAGGGGGACTGGAGACCCAGTACTTC TRBV7-9 NA TRBJ2-5 17 NA
CASNRQGRVEETQYF TGTGCCAGCAACCGACAGGGGAGAGTTGAAGAGACCCAGTACTTC TRBV12-3/TRBV12-4 TRBD1 TRBJ2-5 15 many
CSAGTSGRSGTQYF TGCAGTGCCGGGACTAGCGGGAGATCGGGGACCCAGTACTTC TRBV20-1 TRBD2 TRBJ2-5 14 few
CASSLPLAGRDKNIQYF TGTGCCAGCAGTTTGCCGCTTGCGGGCCGAGACAAAAACATTCAGTACTTC TRBV12-3/TRBV12-4 NA TRBJ2-4 17 NA
CASSLAITTGGANSPLHF TGTGCCAGCAGCTTAGCGATCACGACAGGGGGCGCGAATTCACCCCTCCACTTT TRBV7-2 TRBD1 TRBJ1-6 18 many
CSARDHGRTYEQYF TGCAGTGCTAGAGATCATGGCAGGACCTACGAGCAGTACTTC TRBV20-1 NA TRBJ2-7 14 many
CSGPKPTDTQYF TGCAGCGGGCCGAAACCCACAGATACGCAGTATTTT TRBV20-1 NA TRBJ2-3 12 many
CASAIPGQGNTGELFF TGTGCCAGCGCTATTCCGGGACAGGGTAACACCGGGGAGCTGTTTTTT TRBV7-9 TRBD1 TRBJ2-2 16 many
CASRASGANYNEQFF TGTGCCAGCAGGGCTAGCGGGGCTAACTACAATGAGCAGTTCTTC TRBV12-3/TRBV12-4 TRBD2 TRBJ2-1 15 NA
CSVEGDGSSTDTQYF TGCAGCGTTGAGGGGGACGGATCTAGCACAGATACGCAGTATTTT TRBV29-1 NA TRBJ2-3 15 many
CASGGYYEQFF TGTGCCAGCGGGGGGTACTATGAGCAGTTCTTC TRBV12-3/TRBV12-4 NA TRBJ2-1 11 NA
CASSLRYRSSYNEQFF TGTGCCAGCAGCTTAAGGTACAGGAGCTCCTACAATGAGCAGTTCTTC TRBV7-8 NA TRBJ2-1 16 NA
CASSLDLPSNEQFF TGTGCCAGCAGCTTAGACCTTCCCAGCAATGAGCAGTTCTTC TRBV7-7 NA TRBJ2-1 14 few
CASRTGTGEGYTF TGTGCCAGCAGAACCGGGACAGGGGAGGGCTACACCTTC TRBV6-1 TRBD1 TRBJ1-2 13 NA
CASSLVSQGQNTEAFF TGTGCCAGCAGCTTAGTATCGCAGGGCCAGAACACTGAAGCTTTCTTT TRBV7-8 NA TRBJ1-1 16 many
CSVQTNTGELFF TGCAGCGTTCAGACGAACACCGGGGAGCTGTTTTTT TRBV29-1 NA TRBJ2-2 12 many
CASTPRPGELFF TGCGCCAGCACCCCACGTCCCGGGGAGCTGTTTTTT TRBV5-1 NA TRBJ2-2 12 NA
CATSSRGVHEQFF TGTGCCACCAGCTCTCGGGGTGTTCATGAGCAGTTCTTC TRBV15 NA TRBJ2-1 13 many
CASSAPGTRTEAFF TGTGCCAGCAGCGCTCCCGGGACCCGCACTGAAGCTTTCTTT TRBV5-6 NA TRBJ1-1 14 few
CASSQGTGGSYNEQFF TGCGCCAGCAGCCAAGGGACAGGGGGCTCCTACAATGAGCAGTTCTTC TRBV4-3 TRBD1 TRBJ2-1 16 few
CASSPRSLTPLNEQFF TGCGCCAGCAGCCCCCGGAGTCTAACCCCTCTTAATGAGCAGTTCTTC TRBV4-3 NA TRBJ2-1 16 NA
CSARESSGYNEQFF TGCAGTGCTAGAGAGTCTAGCGGATACAATGAGCAGTTCTTC TRBV20-1 TRBD2 TRBJ2-1 14 many
CASSEWGQNYGYTF TGTGCCAGCAGTGAATGGGGACAGAACTATGGCTACACCTTC TRBV25-1 TRBD1 TRBJ1-2 14 few
CASSLVAGQGTYEQYF TGCGCCAGCAGCTTGGTGGCAGGACAGGGGACCTACGAGCAGTACTTC TRBV5-1 TRBD1 TRBJ2-7 16 NA
CASSSIRGAYEQYF TGTGCCAGCAGTTCTATTAGGGGGGCCTACGAGCAGTACTTC TRBV12-3/TRBV12-4 NA TRBJ2-7 14 many